Below, one T cell receptor (beta chain) is given with its context. Germline CDR1 and CDR2: SGHDN and FVKESK. The CDR3 is 12 residues long. The V gene lost 4 bases and the J gene lost 4 bases, with 7 bases spanning the gap. In the original processing: Cell counts per sample came from amplifying reference gene primers. Assay: immunoSEQ multiplex PCR; the TCRdb copy retains only in-frame clones and omits some. The V and J calls and clone size were taken over from that table, and D and trimming were inferred from the DNA. The sample holds a few hundred thousand clones; around 88% are singletons and the top ten take about an eighth. Seattle enrolled patients during active infection and tracked them longitudinally. This entry is derived from a study of blood T cell repertoires in COVID-19. The wider study: COVID-19 samples from acute and convalescent phases originated in the United States, Italy and Spain. PBMCs, B-cell-depleted T cells, or T cells provided the cDNA or gDNA that made up the material.

The chain recombines TRBV14 with TRBJ1-1; D may be TRBD1 (5 bases). The sequence came from a woman between 65 and 79 years old with COVID-19, enrolled during active disease. The material sequenced was peripheral blood. The CDR3 coding sequence is TGTGCCAGCAGCCCGGGGGTCACTGAAGCTTTCTTT. Protein sequence: CASSPGVTEAFF.